This entry lists 31 T cell receptor beta chains sequenced from one sample in a study of identical twins (dated by TCRdb to about 2016). The library was prepared using 5' RACE. The data were produced on an Illumina HiSeq 2000. Clones were called with MiXCR by TCRdb after fastp trimmed the public reads at Q25, and only in-frame beta chains were retained. CDR3 protein duplicates are merged, each entry listing the most common genes and DNA. Across this sample there are around 490,000 distinct CDR3 sequences, with 12% to 15% seen only once. Roughly 0.42% of the sample is taken by the ten largest. This same sample was also taken into another study, of yellow fever vaccine responses in identical twins.

The sample was CD4+ T cells sorted from blood. These receptors were taken from a woman under 30 in good health.

This clonotype showed up just a few times. This chain links TRBV5-1 with TRBJ1-1; unclear D gene. Trimming took 0 bases from V and 7 from J, leaving 13 bases between them. There are 14 residues in the CDR3. The germline gives CDR1 SGHRS, CDR2 YFSETQ. The CDR3 region has the DNA TGCGCCAGCAGCTTGGCCGCACAGCAAGTTGAAGCTTTCTTT. Translating it yields CASSLAAQQVEAFF.

This clonotype was counted a few times. The chain couples TRBV6-2 or TRBV6-3 to TRBJ2-3, with 7 positions matching TRBD2. Germline CDR1 is MNHEY and CDR2 is SVGEGT. The V and J ends lost 10 bases and 2 bases, in that order; junction bases with no gene match: 9. The CDR3 has 14 amino acids. The CDR3 spells CATLPGLPTDTQYF. In DNA, the CDR3 is TGTGCCACCCTACCGGGACTACCCACAGATACGCAGTATTTT.

The rearrangement joins TRBV6-1 to TRBJ1-2; TRBD1 matches 7 bases. This CDR3 is 13 amino acids long. CDR1 is MNHNS and CDR2 is SASEGT in the germline V gene. The V and J ends lost 7 bases and 0 bases, in that order; junction bases with no gene match: 2. The chain's CDR3 is CASKGQSNYGYTF. In DNA form, the CDR3 reads TGTGCCAGCAAGGGACAGTCTAACTATGGCTACACCTTC.

Only a few counts were recorded for this clonotype. The gene calls are TRBV27 and TRBJ2-1, with a weak D call TRBD2 (6 bases). Germline CDR1 reads MNHEY; CDR2 reads SMNVEV (reference sequence). This CDR3 region has 16 residues. Deletions cut 5 bases from V and 5 bases from J, with 19 bases between. This chain's CDR3 is CASSLGPGLTNNEQFF. CDR3 coding DNA: TGTGCCAGCAGTCTAGGGCCGGGACTGACTAACAATGAGCAGTTCTTC.

V usage is TRBV11-2 and J usage is TRBJ1-4; D is ambiguous. Deletions cut 5 bases from V and 8 bases from J, with 15 bases between. The CDR3 loop spans 14 amino acids. CDR1 SGHAT and CDR2 FQNNGV come from the germline V gene. CDR3 sequence: CASSPSPISEKLFF. The CDR3 DNA follows: TGTGCCAGCAGCCCGAGTCCCATCTCCGAAAAACTGTTTTTT.

This chain uses TRBV28 with TRBJ2-3, with D unresolved. V lost 1 base, J lost 4 bases, and 9 bases lay in between. The CDR3 consists of 14 residues. CDR1 and CDR2 (germline): MDHEN, SYDVKM. The CDR3 loop is CASSLSRTPDTQYF. CDR3 coding DNA: TGTGCCAGCAGTTTATCCAGGACCCCAGATACGCAGTATTTT.

The chain joins TRBV12-3 or TRBV12-4 to TRBJ2-5; tentative D call: TRBD2 (5 bases). V was cut by 5 bases and J by 1 base, with 11 bases left in between. The CDR3 runs 14 residues. The CDR3 coding sequence is TGTGCCAGCAGTGGACGGGGAGTCCAAGAGACCCAGTACTTC. This codes for CASSGRGVQETQYF.

The chain links TRBV5-1 to TRBJ2-3, with 11 bases matching TRBD2. The CDR3 extends over 16 amino acids. Germline-derived CDR1 and CDR2 are SGHRS and YFSETQ. The ends lost 1 base at V and 5 bases at J; junction bases unmatched: 6. CDR3 in DNA: TGCGCCAGCAGCTTGTCTAGCGGGAGGTCCAAAGATACGCAGTATTTT. This sequence encodes CASSLSSGRSKDTQYF.

This clonotype was observed a few times. This chain joins TRBV11-2 and TRBJ2-1; D is unresolved. The CDR3 consists of 14 residues. V lost 5 bases, J lost 8 bases, and 16 bases lay in between. The germline V gene encodes CDR1 SGHAT and CDR2 FQNNGV. CDR3 protein: CASSPSMWVDEQFF. CDR3 sequence (DNA): TGTGCCAGCAGCCCAAGCATGTGGGTCGATGAGCAGTTCTTC.

This clonotype was counted a few times. J is TRBJ2-2 and V is TRBV10-3; no firm D call. The V and J ends lost 4 bases and 4 bases respectively, with 4 bases between them. This CDR3 is built from 12 residues. From germline, CDR1 is ENHRY and CDR2 SYGVKD. CDR3 nucleotides: TGTGCCATCAGTGGGGGCACCGGGGAGCTGTTTTTT. Translated, it gives CAISGGTGELFF.

This clonotype was counted a few times. The chain employs TRBV5-1 and TRBJ2-5, with TRBD1 matching 7 bases. CDR1 SGHRS and CDR2 YFSETQ come from the germline V gene. V shed 6 bases, J shed 1 base, and the junction held 6 bases outside the gene matches. The CDR3 sequence is 14 residues long. The CDR3 nucleotides read TGCGCCAGCACCTCGGGACAGCCCCAAGAGACCCAGTACTTC. This translates into CASTSGQPQETQYF. The whole variable domain, filled in from reference TRBV5-1 and TRBJ2-5, reads KAGVTQTPRYLIKTRGQQVTLSCSPISGHRSVSWYQQTPGQGLQFLFEYFSETQRNKGNFPGRFSGRQFSNSRSEMNVSTLELGDSALYLCASTSGQPQETQYFGPGTRLLVL.

This clonotype was seen a handful of times. This rearrangement joins TRBV3-1 to TRBJ1-6; D is uncertain. V dropped 1 base and J dropped 7 bases, with 2 bases sitting between them. Germline CDR1 is LGHDT and CDR2 is YNNKEL (reference sequence). This CDR3 region has 12 residues. The CDR3 is CASSQGNSPLHF. The CDR3 DNA is TGTGCCAGCAGCCAAGGGAATTCACCCCTCCACTTT.

The V gene is TRBV10-3, the J gene TRBJ2-3, with 9 nucleotides matching TRBD1. The CDR3 runs to 13 residues. CDR1 is ENHRY and CDR2 is SYGVKD in the germline V gene. Losses at the gene ends were 11 bases for V and 4 bases for J; bases not matched to a gene: 7. This CDR3 is CASRDRVADTQYF. CDR3 coding DNA: TGTGCCTCCCGGGACAGGGTCGCAGATACGCAGTATTTT.

The table lists this clonotype with a few counts. The chain joins TRBV7-3 to TRBJ2-1; 8 bases agree with TRBD2. V dropped 5 bases and J dropped 3; count of bases not matched to a gene: 6. The CDR3 extends over 15 amino acids. CDR1 and CDR2 (germline): SGHTA, FQGTGA. CDR3 region: CASSVSGTSYNEQFF. CDR3 in DNA: TGTGCCAGCAGCGTCTCCGGGACTAGCTACAATGAGCAGTTCTTC.

This clonotype was recorded at least ten times. V and J are TRBV2 and TRBJ2-3; D uncertain. V was cut by 1 base and J by 1 base, with 3 bases left in between. The CDR3 totals 13 residues. CDR1 is SNHLY and CDR2 is FYNNEI in the germline V gene. The CDR3 sequence: CASSEEGTDTQYF. In DNA, the CDR3 is TGTGCCAGCAGTGAAGAGGGCACAGATACGCAGTATTTT.

Only a few counts were recorded for this clonotype. The CDR3 sequence: CASSYSIIPGQGYEQYF. In nucleotides, the CDR3 is TGTGCCAGCAGTTACTCTATTATTCCGGGACAGGGGTACGAGCAGTACTTC. This chain connects TRBV6-5 to TRBJ2-7, with TRBD1 matching over 10 bases. The CDR3 runs to 17 residues. The V and J ends lost 0 bases and 4 bases, in that order; junction bases with no gene match: 9. Germline V gene data show CDR1 as MNHEY and CDR2 as SVGAGI.

In this sample, this clonotype turned up a few times. The chain carries TRBV2 and TRBJ2-6; D is undetermined. The CDR3 extends over 15 amino acids. The germline gives CDR1 SNHLY, CDR2 FYNNEI. The V and J ends lost 3 bases and 4 bases respectively, with 10 bases between them. The CDR3 DNA sequence: TGTGCCAGCAGTGACCAATCAGGAGGGGCCAACGTCCTGACTTTC. It is translated as CASSDQSGGANVLTF.

This clonotype was detected once. The V and J genes are TRBV29-1 and TRBJ2-1; D remains ambiguous. CDR3 length: 14 residues. The V end was cut by 2 bases, the J end by 3 bases, with 11 bases between. Looked up from germline, CDR1 is SQVTM and CDR2 is ANQGSEA. The CDR3 reads CSVEFTPVYNEQFF. In nucleotides, the CDR3 is TGCAGCGTTGAATTTACCCCCGTCTACAATGAGCAGTTCTTC.

V gene TRBV5-1 combines with J gene TRBJ2-5; 7 positions match TRBD1. Per germline, CDR1 SGHRS and CDR2 YFSETQ. Trimming removed 0 bases from V and 3 bases from J; junction bases left unmatched: 5. This CDR3 has 15 amino acids. The CDR3, as DNA: TGCGCCAGCAGCTTGGGAGACAGGGACGAAGAGACCCAGTACTTC. Encoded protein: CASSLGDRDEETQYF.

The sample holds many counts of this clonotype. The CDR3 spells CASSRDINYGYTF. As DNA, the CDR3 is TGTGCCAGCAGTAGGGACATAAACTATGGCTACACCTTC. This sequence joins TRBV12-3 or TRBV12-4 and TRBJ1-2; the D gene is possibly TRBD1 (6 bases). The CDR3 totals 13 residues. The V and J ends lost 5 bases and 2 bases respectively, with 9 bases between them.

This clonotype was counted between two and nine times. The rearrangement uses TRBV6-2 or TRBV6-3 and TRBJ2-1; D not resolved. Germline V gene sequence: CDR1 MNHEY, CDR2 SVGEGT. The CDR3 sequence is 14 residues long. V gave up 2 bases and J gave up 0 bases, with 5 bases separating them. Here the CDR3 reads CASSYRNSYNEQFF. The CDR3 DNA reads as TGTGCCAGCAGTTACAGGAACTCCTACAATGAGCAGTTCTTC.

This clonotype has only a few counts. The rearrangement uses TRBV24-1 and TRBJ1-1; 10 bases line up with TRBD1. Germline assignment: CDR1 KGHDR and CDR2 SFDVKD. The CDR3 has 15 residues. V dropped 4 bases and J dropped 3; count of bases not matched to a gene: 4. DNA of the CDR3: TGTGCCACCAGTGAGACAGGGGGCGAGGACACTGAAGCTTTCTTT. Its translation is CATSETGGEDTEAFF.

This clonotype was recorded a few times. The rearrangement joins TRBV11-2 to TRBJ1-1; D is unresolved. Germline values: CDR1 SGHAT, CDR2 FQNNGV. The V and J ends lost 3 bases and 5 bases respectively, with 13 bases between them. This CDR3 spans 14 amino acids. For the CDR3, the DNA is TGTGCCAGCAGCTTTAAACTAGGGTCTACTGAAGCTTTCTTT. Its protein product is CASSFKLGSTEAFF.

This clonotype was recorded a few times. The gene calls are TRBV28 and TRBJ2-1, with D unresolved. From germline, CDR1 is MDHEN and CDR2 SYDVKM. The V gene lost 3 bases and the J gene lost 6 bases, with 15 bases spanning the gap. The CDR3 is 15 amino acids. This CDR3 reads CASSFVGSAGNEQFF. As DNA, the CDR3 is TGTGCCAGCAGTTTCGTGGGGTCAGCAGGCAATGAGCAGTTCTTC.

The rearrangement uses TRBV2 and TRBJ1-5, with 9 bases lining up with TRBD1. V dropped 8 bases and J dropped 3; count of bases not matched to a gene: 5. Germline V gene data show CDR1 as SNHLY and CDR2 as FYNNEI. The CDR3 totals 14 residues. Here the CDR3 reads CASDRDRDNQPQHF. The CDR3 DNA reads as TGTGCCAGCGACCGGGACAGGGACAATCAGCCCCAGCATTTT. The variable domain in full, with the rest retrieved from reference TRBV2 and TRBJ1-5, is EPEVTQTPSHQVTQMGQEVILRCVPISNHLYFYWYRQILGQKVEFLVSFYNNEISEKSEIFDDQFSVERPDGSNFTLKIRSTKLEDSAMYFCASDRDRDNQPQHFGDGTRLSIL.

The chain combines TRBV2 with TRBJ2-7; a weak D match, TRBD2 (6 bases). With 10 bases removed from V and 6 bases from J, the gap between germline ends came to 13 bases. CDR3 length equals 11 residues. Germline V gene data show CDR1 as SNHLY and CDR2 as FYNNEI. The DNA of the CDR3 is TGTGCCACCAGACTAGTTCTCGAGCAGTACTTC. Amino acid sequence: CATRLVLEQYF.

This clonotype was observed a handful of times. This chain links TRBV6-1 with TRBJ1-2; no clear D gene. The CDR3 is made up of 14 amino acids. Germline values: CDR1 MNHNS, CDR2 SASEGT. V was trimmed by 6 bases and J by 4 bases, leaving 15 bases between them. The CDR3 region is CASRAVGVFYGYTF. The CDR3 nucleotides read TGTGCCAGCAGGGCGGTGGGCGTCTTCTATGGCTACACCTTC.

This clonotype appeared many times. The chain couples TRBV20-1 to TRBJ1-2; 9 bases align to TRBD1. Germline CDR1 reads DFQATT; CDR2 reads SNEGSKA (reference sequence). Trimming removed 6 bases from V and 2 bases from J; junction bases left unmatched: 4. CDR3 length: 13 residues. The CDR3 loop reads CSATDRGNYGYTF. The CDR3 coding sequence is TGCAGTGCAACGGACAGGGGAAACTATGGCTACACCTTC.

The rearrangement links TRBV19 to TRBJ2-7; a weak D match, TRBD1 (6 bases). CDR1 and CDR2 from the germline V gene are LNHDA and SQIVND (reference sequence). CDR3 size: 10 residues. The CDR3 bases are TGTGCTAGGGGGTCCTACGAGCAGTACTTC. Protein: CARGSYEQYF.

This chain connects TRBV6-1 to TRBJ1-1; no reliable D call. The length of the CDR3 is 13 residues. Per the germline V gene, CDR1 is MNHNS and CDR2 is SASEGT. The ends were cut back, 10 bases at V and 0 bases at J, with 12 bases in the middle. CDR3 sequence: CATPSQVNTEAFF. The CDR3 DNA sequence: TGTGCCACCCCCTCTCAGGTGAACACTGAAGCTTTCTTT.

This chain uses TRBV7-9 with TRBJ2-5; D call uncertain. The CDR3 has 13 residues. V lost 4 bases and J lost 2, with 8 bases in between. The germline CDR1 and CDR2 sequences are SEHNR and FQNEAQ (reference sequence). CDR3 region: CASSYISQETQYF. As DNA, the CDR3 is TGTGCCAGCAGCTATATTAGTCAAGAGACCCAGTACTTC. Using reference TRBV7-9 and TRBJ2-5 for the parts outside the CDR3, the full variable domain is DTGVSQNPRHKITKRGQNVTFRCDPISEHNRLYWYRQTLGQGPEFLTYFQNEAQLEKSRLLSDRFSAERPKGSFSTLEIQRTEQGDSAMYLCASSYISQETQYFGPGTRLLVL.